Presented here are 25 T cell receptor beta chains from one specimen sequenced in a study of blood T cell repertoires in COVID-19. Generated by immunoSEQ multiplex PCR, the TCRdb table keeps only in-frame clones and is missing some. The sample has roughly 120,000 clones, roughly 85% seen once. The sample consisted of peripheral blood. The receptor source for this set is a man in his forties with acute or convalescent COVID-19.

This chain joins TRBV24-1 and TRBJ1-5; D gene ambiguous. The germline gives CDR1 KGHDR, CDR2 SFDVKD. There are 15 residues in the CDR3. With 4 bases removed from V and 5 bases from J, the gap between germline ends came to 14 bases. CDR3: CATSDPTGIDQPQHF. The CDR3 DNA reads TGTGCCACCAGTGACCCGACGGGGATAGATCAGCCCCAGCATTTT.

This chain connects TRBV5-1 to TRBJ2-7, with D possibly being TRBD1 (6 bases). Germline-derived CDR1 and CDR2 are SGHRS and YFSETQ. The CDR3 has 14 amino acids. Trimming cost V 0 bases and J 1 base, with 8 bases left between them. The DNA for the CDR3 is TGCGCCAGCAGCTTGGGCGACAGGTCCTACGAGCAGTACTTC. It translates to CASSLGDRSYEQYF.

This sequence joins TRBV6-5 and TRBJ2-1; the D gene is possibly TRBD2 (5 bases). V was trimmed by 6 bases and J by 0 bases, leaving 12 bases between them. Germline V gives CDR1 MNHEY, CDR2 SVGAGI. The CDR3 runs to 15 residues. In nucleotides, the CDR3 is TGTGCCAGCAGAAAGGGAGTGGGCTCCTACAATGAGCAGTTCTTC. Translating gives CASRKGVGSYNEQFF.

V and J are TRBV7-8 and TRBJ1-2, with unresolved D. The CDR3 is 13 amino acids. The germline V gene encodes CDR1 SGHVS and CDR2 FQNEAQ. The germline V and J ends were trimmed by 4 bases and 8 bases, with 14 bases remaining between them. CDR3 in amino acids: CASSSTGVEGYTF. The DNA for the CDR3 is TGTGCCAGCAGCTCGACGGGAGTAGAGGGCTACACCTTC.

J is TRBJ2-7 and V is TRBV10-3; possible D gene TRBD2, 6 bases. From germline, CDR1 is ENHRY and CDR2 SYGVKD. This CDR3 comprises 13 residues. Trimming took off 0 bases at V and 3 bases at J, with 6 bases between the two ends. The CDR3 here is CAISESEGYEQYF. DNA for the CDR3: TGTGCCATCAGTGAGTCGGAGGGCTACGAGCAGTACTTC.

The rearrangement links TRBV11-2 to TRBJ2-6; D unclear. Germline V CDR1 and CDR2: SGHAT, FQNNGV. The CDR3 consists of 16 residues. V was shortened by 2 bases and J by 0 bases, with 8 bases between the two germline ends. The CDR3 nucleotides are TGTGCCAGCAGCTTAATTTTCTTCTCTGGGGCCAACGTCCTGACTTTC. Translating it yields CASSLIFFSGANVLTF.

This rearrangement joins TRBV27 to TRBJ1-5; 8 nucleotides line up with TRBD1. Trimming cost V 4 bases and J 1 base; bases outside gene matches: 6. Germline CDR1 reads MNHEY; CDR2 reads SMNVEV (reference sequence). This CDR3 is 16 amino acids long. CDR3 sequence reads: CASSSSRTGSNQPQHF. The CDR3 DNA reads TGTGCCAGCAGTTCTTCACGGACAGGGAGCAATCAGCCCCAGCATTTT.

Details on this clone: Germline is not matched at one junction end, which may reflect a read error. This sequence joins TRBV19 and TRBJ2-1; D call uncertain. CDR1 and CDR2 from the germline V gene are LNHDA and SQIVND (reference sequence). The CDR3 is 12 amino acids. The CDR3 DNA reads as TGTGCCAGTAGTTTGTCCTCCAATGAGCAGTTCTTC. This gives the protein CASSLSSNEQFF.

DNA for the CDR3: TGTGCCAGCAGCCCCCAGCCGACAGCCTACAATGAGCAGTTCTTC. Translating it yields CASSPQPTAYNEQFF. This rearrangement joins TRBV7-9 to TRBJ2-1, with a weak D call TRBD1 (5 bases). The ends were cut back, 5 bases at V and 2 bases at J, with 13 bases in the middle. There are 15 residues in the CDR3. CDR1 and CDR2 (germline): SEHNR, FQNEAQ (reference sequence).

CDR3 sequence: CSASLDRDSSPLHF. CDR3 sequence (DNA): TGCAGTGCTAGTCTGGACAGGGACAGTTCACCCCTCCACTTT. J is TRBJ1-6 and V is TRBV20-1; 8 bases map to TRBD1. The germline gives CDR1 DFQATT, CDR2 SNEGSKA (reference sequence). After removal of 3 bases from V and 9 bases from J, the junction contained 7 bases not matched to a gene. This CDR3 region has 14 residues.

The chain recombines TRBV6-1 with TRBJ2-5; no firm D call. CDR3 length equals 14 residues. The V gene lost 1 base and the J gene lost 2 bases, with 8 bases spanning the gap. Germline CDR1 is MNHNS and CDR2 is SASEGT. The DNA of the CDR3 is TGTGCCAGCAGTGAAGGTTTCAGTCAAGAGACCCAGTACTTC. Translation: CASSEGFSQETQYF.

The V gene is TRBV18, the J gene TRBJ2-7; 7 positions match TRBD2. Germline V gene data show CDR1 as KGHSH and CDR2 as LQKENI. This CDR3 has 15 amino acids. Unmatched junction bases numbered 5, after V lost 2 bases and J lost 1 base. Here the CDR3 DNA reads TGTGCCAGCTCACCAATTACTAGCGAGTCCTACGAGCAGTACTTC. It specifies CASSPITSESYEQYF.

In DNA, the CDR3 is TGTGCCAGCAGCCAAGGTCTAGCCGAAAACCAAGAGACCCAGTACTTC. It yields the protein CASSQGLAENQETQYF. The chain uses TRBV3-1 (or the pseudogene TRBV3-2) and TRBJ2-5; tentatively, D is TRBD2 (5 bases). CDR1 is LGHDT, CDR2 YNNKEL, per germline (reference sequence). Trimming took 1 base from V and 0 from J, leaving 12 bases between them. The CDR3 loop spans 16 amino acids.

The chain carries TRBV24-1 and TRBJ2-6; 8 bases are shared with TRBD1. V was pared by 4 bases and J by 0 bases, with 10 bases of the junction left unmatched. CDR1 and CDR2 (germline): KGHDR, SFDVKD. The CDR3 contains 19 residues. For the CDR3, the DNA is TGTGCCACCAGTGACTCCTCGGACAGGGCCAGCTCTGGGGCCAACGTCCTGACTTTC. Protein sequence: CATSDSSDRASSGANVLTF.

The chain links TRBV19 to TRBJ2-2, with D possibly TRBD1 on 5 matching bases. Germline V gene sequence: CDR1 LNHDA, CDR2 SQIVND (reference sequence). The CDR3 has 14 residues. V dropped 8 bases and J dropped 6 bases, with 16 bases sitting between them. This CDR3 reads CASQLWGAPGELFF. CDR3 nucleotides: TGTGCCAGTCAGTTGTGGGGCGCCCCCGGGGAGCTGTTTTTT.

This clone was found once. CDR3: CASSDRVLQPQHF. The CDR3 DNA reads TGTGCCAGCAGTGACAGGGTTCTGCAGCCCCAGCATTTT. The chain uses TRBV2 and TRBJ1-5; D perhaps matches TRBD1 (5 bases). The germline V gene encodes CDR1 SNHLY and CDR2 FYNNEI. V lost 3 bases and J lost 7, with 10 bases in between. The CDR3 spans 13 residues. Full variable domain (rest looked up from reference TRBV2 and TRBJ1-5): EPEVTQTPSHQVTQMGQEVILRCVPISNHLYFYWYRQILGQKVEFLVSFYNNEISEKSEIFDDQFSVERPDGSNFTLKIRSTKLEDSAMYFCASSDRVLQPQHFGDGTRLSIL.

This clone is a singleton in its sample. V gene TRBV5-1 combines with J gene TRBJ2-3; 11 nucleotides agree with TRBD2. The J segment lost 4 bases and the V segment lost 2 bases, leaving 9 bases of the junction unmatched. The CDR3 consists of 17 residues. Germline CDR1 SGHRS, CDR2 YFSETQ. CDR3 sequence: CASSLKLAGGPADTQYF. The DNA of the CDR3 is TGCGCCAGCAGCTTAAAATTAGCGGGGGGGCCTGCAGATACGCAGTATTTT.

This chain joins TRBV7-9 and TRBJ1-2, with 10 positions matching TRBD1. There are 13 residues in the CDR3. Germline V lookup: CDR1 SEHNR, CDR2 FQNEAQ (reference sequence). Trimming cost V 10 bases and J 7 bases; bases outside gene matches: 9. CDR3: CAIDRGLWGGYTF. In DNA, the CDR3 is TGTGCCATAGACAGGGGGCTATGGGGTGGCTACACCTTC. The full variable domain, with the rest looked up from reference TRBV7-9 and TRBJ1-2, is DTGVSQNPRHKITKRGQNVTFRCDPISEHNRLYWYRQTLGQGPEFLTYFQNEAQLEKSRLLSDRFSAERPKGSFSTLEIQRTEQGDSAMYLCAIDRGLWGGYTFGSGTRLTVV.

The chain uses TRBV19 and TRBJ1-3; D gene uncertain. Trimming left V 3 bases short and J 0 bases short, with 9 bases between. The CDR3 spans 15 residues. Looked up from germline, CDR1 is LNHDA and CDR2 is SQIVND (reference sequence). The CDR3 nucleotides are TGTGCCAGTAGTATTGCGCGGCACTCTGGAAACACCATATATTTT. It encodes CASSIARHSGNTIYF.

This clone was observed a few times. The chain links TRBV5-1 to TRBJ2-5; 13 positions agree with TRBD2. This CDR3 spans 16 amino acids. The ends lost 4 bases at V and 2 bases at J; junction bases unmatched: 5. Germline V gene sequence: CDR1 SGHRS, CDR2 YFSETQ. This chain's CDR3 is CASSMTSGGIQETQYF. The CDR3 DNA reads TGCGCCAGCAGCATGACTAGCGGGGGGATACAAGAGACCCAGTACTTC.

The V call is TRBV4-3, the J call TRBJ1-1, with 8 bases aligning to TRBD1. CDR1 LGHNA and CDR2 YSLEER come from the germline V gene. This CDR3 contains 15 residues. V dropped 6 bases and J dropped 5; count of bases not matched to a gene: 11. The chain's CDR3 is CASSHDRGLGTEAFF. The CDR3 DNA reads TGCGCCAGCAGTCACGACAGGGGTCTCGGGACTGAAGCTTTCTTT.

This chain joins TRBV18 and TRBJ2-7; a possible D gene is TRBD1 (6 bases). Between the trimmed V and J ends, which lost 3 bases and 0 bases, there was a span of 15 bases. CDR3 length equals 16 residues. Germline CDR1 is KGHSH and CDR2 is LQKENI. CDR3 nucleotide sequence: TGTGCCAGCTCACCTAAGACAGGACCCAGCTCCTACGAGCAGTACTTC. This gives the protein CASSPKTGPSSYEQYF.

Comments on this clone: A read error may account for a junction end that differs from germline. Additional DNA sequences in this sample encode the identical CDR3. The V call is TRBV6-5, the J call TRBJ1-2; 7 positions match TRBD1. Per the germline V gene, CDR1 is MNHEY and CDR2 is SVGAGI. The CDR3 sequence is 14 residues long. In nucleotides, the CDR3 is TGTGCCAGCAGGGGACAGAGTTTGGTTGGTGGCTACACTTTC. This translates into CASRGQSLVGGYTF.

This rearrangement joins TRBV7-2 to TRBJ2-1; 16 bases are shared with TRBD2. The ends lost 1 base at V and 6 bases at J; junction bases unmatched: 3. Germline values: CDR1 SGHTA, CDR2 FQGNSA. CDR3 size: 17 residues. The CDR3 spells CASSLEGLAGGFNEQFF. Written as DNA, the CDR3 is TGTGCCAGCAGCTTAGAGGGACTAGCGGGGGGGTTCAATGAGCAGTTCTTC.

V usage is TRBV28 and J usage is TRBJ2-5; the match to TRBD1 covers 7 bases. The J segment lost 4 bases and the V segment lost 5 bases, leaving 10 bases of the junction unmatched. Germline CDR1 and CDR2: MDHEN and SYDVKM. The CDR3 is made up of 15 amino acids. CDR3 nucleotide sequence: TGTGCCAGCAGTGCCTACAGGGGACGGGGAGAGACCCAGTACTTC. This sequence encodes CASSAYRGRGETQYF.